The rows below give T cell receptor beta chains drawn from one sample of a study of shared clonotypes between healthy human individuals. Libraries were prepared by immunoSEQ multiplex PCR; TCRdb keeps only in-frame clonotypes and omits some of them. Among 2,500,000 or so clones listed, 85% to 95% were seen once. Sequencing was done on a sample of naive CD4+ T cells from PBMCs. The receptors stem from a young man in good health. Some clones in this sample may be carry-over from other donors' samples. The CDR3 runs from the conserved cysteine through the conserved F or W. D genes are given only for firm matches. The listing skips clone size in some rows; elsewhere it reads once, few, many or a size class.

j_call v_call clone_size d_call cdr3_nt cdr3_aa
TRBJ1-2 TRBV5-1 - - TGCGCCAGCAGTGTTCAGTCCGGAACAGGGCATGGCTACACCTTC CASSVQSGTGHGYTF
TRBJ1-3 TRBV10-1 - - TGCGCCAGCAGGAAAGGGGACGCCTCTGGAAACACCATATATTTT CASRKGDASGNTIYF
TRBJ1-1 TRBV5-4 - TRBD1 TGTGCCAGCAGCTTGCAGGGGGTAAGGGCTGAAGCTTTCTTT CASSLQGVRAEAFF
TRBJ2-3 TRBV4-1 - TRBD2 TGCGCCAGCAGCCAAGACTTTGCGGGAGTCACAGATACGCAGTATTTT CASSQDFAGVTDTQYF
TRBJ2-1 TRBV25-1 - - TGTGCCAGCAGATGGGCGGGGCTAACCTACAATGAGCAGTTCTTC CASRWAGLTYNEQFF
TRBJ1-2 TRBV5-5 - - TGTGCCAGCAGCTTGGGCCTCCCCTCCGCGCGGGGCTACACCTTC CASSLGLPSARGYTF
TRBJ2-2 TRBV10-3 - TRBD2 TGTGCCACCACTAGCGGGGGGAACACCGGGGAGCTGTTTTTT CATTSGGNTGELFF
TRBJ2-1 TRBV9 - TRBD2 TGTGCCAGCAGCTTACTAGCGGGAGGGCCTAGTGAGCAGTTCTTC CASSLLAGGPSEQFF
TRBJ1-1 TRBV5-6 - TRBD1 TGTGCCAGCAGCTTGGACAGGGGGCAGGTGCACACTGAAGCTTTCTTT CASSLDRGQVHTEAFF
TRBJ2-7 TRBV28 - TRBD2 TGTGCCAGCAGTTCCCCGGGGGGGGCTTCCCTACTCGAGCAGTACTTC CASSSPGGASLLEQYF
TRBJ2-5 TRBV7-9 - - TGTGCCAGCAGCTTCGCGGAGACCCAGTACTTC CASSFAETQYF
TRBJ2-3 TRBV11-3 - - TGTGCCAGCAGCTTAGGGCGGGAACGGGGAGATACGCAGTATTTT CASSLGRERGDTQYF
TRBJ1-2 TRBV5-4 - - TGTGCCAGCAGCCCCGCTGGGGGGGCCGGTGGCTACACCTTC CASSPAGGAGGYTF
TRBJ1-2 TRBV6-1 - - TGTGCCAGCAGCTCAGAATTCTATGGCTACACCTTC CASSSEFYGYTF
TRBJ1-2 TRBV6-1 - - TGTGCCAGCAGTGAGGACAGCCTGTGGAACTATGGCTACACCTTC CASSEDSLWNYGYTF
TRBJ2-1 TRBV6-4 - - TGTGCCAGCAGATTGAACGCTGGCTACAATGAGCAGTTCTTC CASRLNAGYNEQFF
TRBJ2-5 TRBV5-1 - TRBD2 TGCGCCAGCAGCTTGGGACTAGCGGGAAACGCGGAGACCCAGTACTTC CASSLGLAGNAETQYF
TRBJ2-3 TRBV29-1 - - TGCAGCGTTGGGCGTTATGTTGGCCCGCCCTCGAGGAGGACAGACAGCACAGATACGCAGTATTTT CSVGRYVGPPSRRTDSTDTQYF
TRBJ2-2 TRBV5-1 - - TGCGCCAGCAGCCCCAGGTACGGAGCTGTAAACACCGGGGAGCTGTTTTTT CASSPRYGAVNTGELFF
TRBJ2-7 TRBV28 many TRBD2 TGTGCCAGCACCCCCGGGACTAGCGGGAACGAGCAGTACTTC CASTPGTSGNEQYF
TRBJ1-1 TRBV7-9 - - TGTGCCAGCAGCTTAGCGGTCATGAACACTGAAGCTTTCTTT CASSLAVMNTEAFF
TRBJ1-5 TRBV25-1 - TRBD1 TGTGCCAGCAGTAGACAGGGTCAGGGTCAGCCCCAGCATTTT CASSRQGQGQPQHF
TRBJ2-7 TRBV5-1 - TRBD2 TGCGCCAGCAGCTCCCCTCGGGGGGACTCCTACGAGCAGTACTTC CASSSPRGDSYEQYF
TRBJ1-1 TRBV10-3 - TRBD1 TGTGCCTCAAAGGAAGGGGGCATGAACACTGAAGCTTTCTTT CASKEGGMNTEAFF
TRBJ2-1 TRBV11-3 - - TGTGCCAGCAGCTTATTACTAGCCTCCTCCAATGAGCAGTTCTTC CASSLLLASSNEQFF
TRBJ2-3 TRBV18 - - TGTGCCAGCTCACCACCGGTTCGAGGCGATACGCAGTATTTT CASSPPVRGDTQYF
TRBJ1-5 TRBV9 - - TGTGCCAGCAGCGTAGGTGCGAGTCCCAATCAGCCCCAGCATTTT CASSVGASPNQPQHF
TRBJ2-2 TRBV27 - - TGTGCCAGCAGTCCGCCCGGGGGCTTAAGGACCGGGGAGCTGTTTTTT CASSPPGGLRTGELFF
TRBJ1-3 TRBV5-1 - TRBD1 TGCGCCAGCAGCACCGGACAGGGGGCAAACACCATATATTTT CASSTGQGANTIYF
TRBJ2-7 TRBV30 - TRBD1 TGTGCCTGGAGAGGGGGACAGGGGAACGAGCAGTACTTC CAWRGGQGNEQYF
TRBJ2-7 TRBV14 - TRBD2 TGTGCCAGCAGCCAAGACTTAGCGGGAGTGGGCGAGCAGTACTTC CASSQDLAGVGEQYF
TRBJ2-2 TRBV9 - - TGTGCCAGCAGCCCACAAAGGGCAACCGGGGAGCTGTTTTTT CASSPQRATGELFF
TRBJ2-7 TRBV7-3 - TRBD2 TGTGCCAGCAGCTTACGACCAGCGGGACTCTACGAGCAGTACTTC CASSLRPAGLYEQYF
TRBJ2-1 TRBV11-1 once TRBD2 TGTGCCAGCAGCTTCTTGAGACTAGCGGGATACAATGAGCAGTTCTTC CASSFLRLAGYNEQFF
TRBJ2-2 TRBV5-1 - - TGCGCCAGCAGTCGGACACCAAACACCGGGGAGCTGTTTTTT CASSRTPNTGELFF
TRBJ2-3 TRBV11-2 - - TGTGCCAGCAGCCCCGGACACATGGGCACAGATACGCAGTATTTT CASSPGHMGTDTQYF
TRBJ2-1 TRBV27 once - TGTGCCAGCAGTTTATCCGTGACAGGACACTCCTACAATGAGCAGTTCTTC CASSLSVTGHSYNEQFF
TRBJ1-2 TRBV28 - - TGTGCCAGCAGTTTTTCGGGGGCTTTGGGCGGCTACACCTTC CASSFSGALGGYTF
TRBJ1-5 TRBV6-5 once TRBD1 TGTGCCAGCAGTTCACAGGGGACGGGGAATCAGTCCCAGCATTTT CASSSQGTGNQSQHF
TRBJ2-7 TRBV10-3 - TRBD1 TGTGCCATCAGTGAGGGGGGACAGGGGGCCCCCTACGAGCAGTACTTC CAISEGGQGAPYEQYF
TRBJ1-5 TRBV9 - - TGTGCCAGCAGCGTAGACTCCGACCAGCCCCAGCATTTT CASSVDSDQPQHF
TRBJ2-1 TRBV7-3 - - TGTGCCAGCAGCTTATTACCGGGACTTTCAAATGAGCAGTTCTTC CASSLLPGLSNEQFF
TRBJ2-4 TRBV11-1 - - TGTGCCAGCAGCTTAGCGCTTTCTACGGACAGTCCAAAAAACATTCAGTACTTC CASSLALSTDSPKNIQYF
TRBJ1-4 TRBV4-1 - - TGCGCCAGCAGCCAAGTGAGGGCCGTTGAAAAACTGTTTTTT CASSQVRAVEKLFF
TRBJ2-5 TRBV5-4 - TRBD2 TGTGCCAGCAGCCGAGGACTAGCGGGAGGAATGGATATAGAGACCCAGTACTTC CASSRGLAGGMDIETQYF
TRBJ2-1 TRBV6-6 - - TGTGCCAGCAGCCCCTCCGCCTACAATGAGCAGTTCTTC CASSPSAYNEQFF
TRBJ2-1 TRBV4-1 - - TGCGCCAGCAGCCTCCGCAATGAGCAGTTCTTC CASSLRNEQFF
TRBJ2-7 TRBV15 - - TGTGCCACCAGCAGAGATCGGCACCGCGATTACGAGCAGTACTTC CATSRDRHRDYEQYF
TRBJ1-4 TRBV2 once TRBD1 TGTGCCAGCAGGGGACAGGGCTTGGCAACTAATGAAAAACTGTTTTTT CASRGQGLATNEKLFF
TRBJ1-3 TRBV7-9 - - TGTGCCAGCAGCCCGTTGGCCTCTGGAAACACCATATATTTT CASSPLASGNTIYF